The count of the clone carrying this TCR beta chain is one. Antigen: not known. The sample holds other DNA sequences that translate to the same CDR3. V lost 6 bases to trimming and J lost 1 base, with 6 bases between them. This CDR3 has 12 amino acids. From germline, CDR1 is SQVTM and CDR2 ANQGSEA. The data were obtained in a study of CD8+ T cells in alopecia areata. Study-level points and caveats: Higher clonality was seen in lesional scalp than in normal scalp, especially in alopecia totalis/universalis.

Extracted RNA was reverse transcribed into cDNA, the sequencing template. Here immunoSEQ multiplex PCR was the method, and the copy in TCRdb shows in-frame clones only, minus some. The sample carries roughly 250,000 clones, roughly 69% recorded once. Both peripheral blood and punch biopsies of lesional scalp skin were obtained from patients who had alopecia areata. From PBMCs, CD4+ and CD8+ T cells were sorted. The sequencing here drew on CD4+ T cells sorted from blood, taken at week 0. The sequence was collected from a human donor with alopecia areata. The chain recombines TRBV29-1 with TRBJ2-2; perhaps TRBD1 as D (6 bases). As DNA, the CDR3 is TGCAGCGTGGGACAGAACACCGGGGAGCTGTTTTTT. This encodes CSVGQNTGELFF.